The next 20 T cell receptor beta chains were all read from a single sample in a study of blood T cell repertoires in COVID-19. Profiled with immunoSEQ multiplex PCR; TCRdb holds only in-frame clones, not every one. The repertoire holds 140,000 to 150,000 clones, with around 85% as singletons. Material for sequencing was peripheral blood. The origin of the receptors is a woman in her sixties or seventies with COVID-19, enrolled during active disease.

Only one count was recorded for this clone. This sequence joins TRBV7-3 and TRBJ2-3; tentatively, D is TRBD2 (6 bases). The CDR3 consists of 14 residues. Trimming shortened V by 0 bases and J by 3 bases, and 7 bases separated the two germline ends. Germline V CDR1 and CDR2: SGHTA, FQGTGA. CDR3 nucleotides: TGTGCCAGCAGCTTAACGGGGGGAACAGATACGCAGTATTTT. This gives the protein CASSLTGGTDTQYF.

The chain employs TRBV7-2 and TRBJ1-4, with D uncertain. CDR1 and CDR2 (germline): SGHTA, FQGNSA. Trimming cost V 4 bases and J 6 bases, with 12 bases left between them. This CDR3 region has 14 residues. CDR3 residues: CASSSNRDDEKLFF. The DNA for the CDR3 is TGTGCCAGCAGCTCCAACCGGGATGATGAAAAACTGTTTTTT. Together with reference TRBV7-2 and TRBJ1-4, the CDR3 gives the full variable domain: GAGVSQSPSNKVTEKGKDVELRCDPISGHTALYWYRQSLGQGLEFLIYFQGNSAPDKSGLPSDRFSAERTGGSVSTLTIQRTQQEDSAVYLCASSSNRDDEKLFFGSGTQLSVL.

The rearrangement uses TRBV15 and TRBJ2-7; 7 bases match TRBD1. J lost 5 bases, V lost 4 bases, and 5 bases had no gene match. Germline-derived CDR1 and CDR2 are LNHNV and YYDKDF (reference sequence). The CDR3 sequence is 13 residues long. Here the CDR3 reads CATSTRGFNEQYF. For the CDR3, the DNA is TGTGCCACCAGCACCAGGGGGTTCAACGAGCAGTACTTC. Complete variable domain (other parts from reference TRBV15 and TRBJ2-7): DAMVIQNPRYQVTQFGKPVTLSCSQTLNHNVMYWYQQKSSQAPKLLFHYYDKDFNNEADTPDNFQSRRPNTSFCFLDIRSPGLGDTAMYLCATSTRGFNEQYFGPGTRLTVT.

V and J are TRBV7-8 and TRBJ2-7, with D possibly matching TRBD1 (6 bases). Trimming took off 5 bases at V and 2 bases at J, with 19 bases between the two ends. The germline V gene encodes CDR1 SGHVS and CDR2 FQNEAQ. There are 16 residues in the CDR3. The CDR3 nucleotides are TGTGCCAGCAGCCTTTACAGGGACGACAGTCCCTACGAGCAGTACTTC. Translating it yields CASSLYRDDSPYEQYF.

Notes on this clone: One junction end disagrees with the germline gene, perhaps due to a read error. The V call is TRBV7-7, the J call TRBJ2-5; 10 bases match TRBD2. Germline CDR1 reads SSHAT; CDR2 reads FNYEAQ (reference sequence). The CDR3 has 16 amino acids. The CDR3 region is CASSLALAGAQETQYF. The DNA of the CDR3 is TGTGCTAGCAGCTTAGCCCTAGCGGGGGCCCAAGAGACCCAGTACTTC.

The genes are TRBV15 and TRBJ1-1; tentative D call: TRBD1 (6 bases). V dropped 1 base and J dropped 1 base, with 10 bases sitting between them. Germline CDR1 is LNHNV and CDR2 is YYDKDF (reference sequence). This CDR3 is built from 15 residues. As DNA, the CDR3 is TGTGCCACCAGCAGAGTAATACAGGGGAACACTGAAGCTTTCTTT. Translating gives CATSRVIQGNTEAFF.

This chain uses TRBV19 with TRBJ1-2, with a possible D match to TRBD1 (5 bases). The germline CDR1 and CDR2 sequences are LNHDA and SQIVND (reference sequence). V dropped 5 bases and J dropped 4 bases, with 14 bases sitting between them. The CDR3 spans 14 residues. In nucleotides, the CDR3 is TGTGCCAGTAGTCCCCAGGGCCCCGGCTATGGCTACACCTTC. It translates to CASSPQGPGYGYTF.

This clone occurred a few times. The chain has TRBV5-8 and TRBJ2-3, with TRBD1 matching over 8 bases. The CDR3 runs 16 residues. Germline CDR1 reads SGHTS; CDR2 reads YDEGEE. The trim removed 4 bases at V and 6 bases at J, leaving 13 bases unmatched. DNA of the CDR3: TGTGCCAGCAGCCCAGGACAGGGCCCCCGCCATGATACGCAGTATTTT. Translated: CASSPGQGPRHDTQYF.

V usage is TRBV30 and J usage is TRBJ2-7; no clear D. This CDR3 region has 11 residues. CDR1 and CDR2 from the germline V gene are GTSNPN and SVGIG (reference sequence). V shed 3 bases and J shed 6 bases, with 9 bases lying between them. The CDR3 nucleotides are TGTGCCTGGAGCCAGGATTCCGAGCAGTACTTC. This translates into CAWSQDSEQYF. Full variable domain (outside the CDR3, taken from reference TRBV30 and TRBJ2-7): SQTIHQWPATLVQPVGSPLSLECTVEGTSNPNLYWYRQAAGRGLQLLFYSVGIGQISSEVPQNLSASRPQDRQFILSSKKLLLSDSGFYLCAWSQDSEQYFGPGTRLTVT.

The genes are TRBV7-5 and TRBJ2-7; TRBD2, the table's D call, was not compared with the DNA. TRBV7-5 is a documented pseudogene. The CDR3 is 16 amino acids. The CDR3 here is CARSLRNIAGAYEQYF. CDR3 sequence (DNA): TGTGCCAGAAGCTTGAGGAATATCGCGGGGGCGTACGAGCAGTACTTC.

The chain links TRBV5-1 to TRBJ1-5, with 10 bases that match TRBD1. CDR3 size: 14 residues. CDR1 and CDR2 (germline): SGHRS, YFSETQ. The J segment lost 6 bases and the V segment lost 3 bases, leaving 3 bases of the junction unmatched. The CDR3 nucleotides read TGCGCCAGCAGCTGGGGACAGGGGACTCAGCCCCAGCATTTT. It translates to CASSWGQGTQPQHF. The full variable domain, with the rest looked up from reference TRBV5-1 and TRBJ1-5, is KAGVTQTPRYLIKTRGQQVTLSCSPISGHRSVSWYQQTPGQGLQFLFEYFSETQRNKGNFPGRFSGRQFSNSRSEMNVSTLELGDSALYLCASSWGQGTQPQHFGDGTRLSIL.

Ten or more counts support this clone. The chain is built from TRBV14 and TRBJ1-1; TRBD1 matches 7 bases. CDR1 and CDR2 from the germline V gene are SGHDN and FVKESK. The length of the CDR3 is 15 residues. J was trimmed by 5 bases and V by 4 bases; bases with no gene match: 10. The CDR3 DNA is TGTGCCAGCAGCCCAGACAGGGTAGGAGGGACTGAAGCTTTCTTT. Its translation is CASSPDRVGGTEAFF.

The CDR3 nucleotides read TGTGCCACCAGTGATTTGTGCAGGGCCCTAGCCAAAAACATTCAGTACTTC. Translating it yields CATSDLCRALAKNIQYF. The genes are TRBV24-1 and TRBJ2-4; a weak D match, TRBD1 (5 bases). Germline CDR1 is KGHDR and CDR2 is SFDVKD. The CDR3 totals 17 residues. V dropped 0 bases and J dropped 0 bases, with 11 bases sitting between them.

This clone showed up just a few times. The chain employs TRBV2 and TRBJ2-7; D is ambiguous. The CDR3 totals 12 residues. V was trimmed by 7 bases and J by 5 bases, leaving 12 bases between them. CDR1 is SNHLY and CDR2 is FYNNEI in the germline V gene. This chain's CDR3 is CASMESGHEQYF. CDR3 DNA sequence: TGTGCCAGCATGGAGTCGGGTCACGAGCAGTACTTC.

This chain joins TRBV5-5 and TRBJ2-1, with a possible D match to TRBD2 (7 bases). The CDR3 extends over 15 amino acids. Trimming took off 1 base at V and 6 bases at J, with 14 bases between the two ends. The germline V gene has CDR1 SGHKS and CDR2 YYEKEE (reference sequence). Here the CDR3 DNA reads TGTGCCAGCAGCTTGTGGGGGGGGCCCTCCAATGAGCAGTTCTTC. It encodes CASSLWGGPSNEQFF.

The genes are TRBV18 and TRBJ1-5; no definite D call. CDR1 and CDR2 (germline): KGHSH, LQKENI. This CDR3 comprises 14 residues. Trimming cost V 4 bases and J 6 bases, with 13 bases left between them. Here the CDR3 DNA reads TGTGCCAGCTCACTTCCAGAGGGATTTCAGCCCCAGCATTTT. Its translation: CASSLPEGFQPQHF. Together with reference TRBV18 and TRBJ1-5, the CDR3 gives the full variable domain: NAGVMQNPRHLVRRRGQEARLRCSPMKGHSHVYWYRQLPEEGLKFMVYLQKENIIDESGMPKERFSAEFPKEGPSILRIQQVVRGDSAAYFCASSLPEGFQPQHFGDGTRLSIL.

The genes are TRBV7-2 and TRBJ2-3; 8 nucleotides line up with TRBD1. Trimming removed 5 bases from V and 0 bases from J; junction bases left unmatched: 10. Germline assignment: CDR1 SGHTA and CDR2 FQGNSA. This CDR3 contains 17 residues. The CDR3 DNA follows: TGTGCCAGCAGCGAAGCGAACAGGGGGTCCAGCACAGATACGCAGTATTTT. As protein: CASSEANRGSSTDTQYF.

The chain combines TRBV6-1 with TRBJ2-3; D not certain. Germline values: CDR1 MNHNS, CDR2 SASEGT. Trimming cost V 2 bases and J 6 bases, with 15 bases left between them. This CDR3 has 15 amino acids. CDR3: CASSETFIGVDTQYF. CDR3 coding DNA: TGTGCCAGCAGTGAAACATTTATTGGAGTGGATACGCAGTATTTT.

This clone appeared a few times. V is TRBV2 and J is TRBJ2-3; TRBD2 might be the D (6 bases). The germline V and J ends were trimmed by 7 bases and 4 bases, with 15 bases remaining between them. In germline, CDR1 is SNHLY, CDR2 FYNNEI. This CDR3 region has 14 residues. The CDR3 is CASKGGIVADTQYF. The CDR3 DNA follows: TGTGCCAGCAAGGGAGGTATAGTCGCAGATACGCAGTATTTT. Based on the CDR3 plus reference TRBV2 and TRBJ2-3, the full variable domain is EPEVTQTPSHQVTQMGQEVILRCVPISNHLYFYWYRQILGQKVEFLVSFYNNEISEKSEIFDDQFSVERPDGSNFTLKIRSTKLEDSAMYFCASKGGIVADTQYFGPGTRLTVL.

Only one count was recorded for this clone. The V and J genes are TRBV7-2 and TRBJ1-2, with D possibly being TRBD1 (5 bases). This CDR3 spans 13 amino acids. The V gene's germline CDR1 is SGHTA and CDR2 FQGNSA. Trimming cost V 4 bases and J 8 bases, with 14 bases left between them. The CDR3 DNA reads TGTGCCAGCAGCTCGGCCTCCGGGGGAGGCTACACCTTC. The encoded protein is CASSSASGGGYTF.